The TCR beta chain described here comes from a study of shared clonotypes between healthy human individuals (dated by TCRdb to about 2020). Regarding the complete study: The cohort comprised a couple of women and a few men aged 18 to 49 years. For each donor, CD4 naive and CD4 memory were each given three plates, CD8 naive was given two plates, and CD8 memory was given one plate. To estimate repertoire size and how much clonotype sharing occurs between individuals, the study deeply sequenced the blood TCR repertoires of roughly 5 healthy adults. To increase sequencing depth and limit assay-specific biases, TCR repertoire library preparation and sequencing were carried out by different laboratories using diverse techniques. Between about 0.8 and 9.5 billion PBMCs per donor were obtained by leukapheresis. What the work shows at the level of the full study, not this receptor alone: Sharing across a handful of donors was observed for about 4.8% of naive CD4, less than 4% of naive CD8, over 2% of memory CD4, and about 0.4% of memory CD8 clonotypes. Only blood was sampled, and tissue TCR repertoires likely differ from those in blood. Because the study included a small number of donors, the genetic and exposure-history diversity represented was limited. Naive subsets generally had larger estimated clonotype richness than memory subsets. Incomplete sequencing was indicated by rarefaction of sorted-subset datasets, despite the large sequencing depth. Pairwise subsampling indicated that sequencing depth was expected to affect the degree of clonotype sharing among donors. Clonotypes shared by all four sorted-subset donors showed higher generation probabilities than non-shared clonotypes.

TCR CDR3 regions were amplified from genomic DNA by multiplex PCR using the deep immunoSEQ assay. Extracted genomic DNA from each cell subset was spread evenly across all wells of several immunoSEQ 96-well plates, with each plate serving as a replicate. Each replicate PCR for sorted subsets received 200 ng genomic DNA, equal to about 30,000 T cell genomes. The purified libraries were quantified using a Qubit 3.0 fluorometer, sized with a Bioanalyzer 2100, and then quantified again using the KAPA Library Quantification kit. A separate single-read 150-cycle Illumina NextSeq 550 flow cell was used to sequence each immunoSEQ 96-well plate. As for the authors' bioinformatics: Because only junctional sequences without quality scores were contained in the immunoSEQ output, filtering matching that applied to full-length reads could not be performed. To assign V/J genes and CDR3, sequences were annotated using PyIR, a Python wrapper for IgBLAST v1.9, with IMGT germline references. Reads were filtered out if the reads had weak V/J assignments (E-value above 1e-6), no CDR3, stop codons, out-of-frame junctions, or ambiguous translated residues. V3J clonotypes were defined as sequences sharing the same inferred V gene, J gene, and CDR3 amino acid sequence. Percentage overlap between repertoires was computed as shared unique clonotypes divided by the size of the smaller repertoire. Repertoire richness was assessed with RTK rarefaction, the Chao1 estimator, and Recon v2.1 estimates of unobserved clonotypes. For all TCRbeta clonotypes obtained by the gDNA method from a handful of donors, generation probabilities were computed with OLGA. TCRdb retrieved this table from immuneACCESS and kept in-frame rearrangements only. Not all clones are present; in checked studies, unresolved V genes account for under half, and no reason is known for the remainder. That table gives V, J and clone size, and the DNA gave D and trimming. In all, the sample holds 2 million to 2.5 million clones, and under 97% of those were seen once. The top ten constitute 0.13% of the sample.

Spanning cysteine to phenylalanine, the CDR3 consists of 14 amino acids. Only the CDR3 part of the read is kept: 42 bases, read in frame from the first base. From the germline V gene, CDR1 is MNHEY and CDR2 is SVGAGI. Deletion took 6 bases off V and 0 bases off J, with a span of 6 bases between the germline ends. This clone was observed a handful of times. The antigen this receptor binds is unknown. Base qualities are missing; no much larger clone stands one base away. Healthy HIV-negative adults with no recently reported acute infections or vaccinations were included as donors. Only Caucasian adults living in Nashville, Tennessee, USA were represented among the donors. CD4+ T cells were enriched by magnetic negative selection; naive cells were then positively selected on CD45RA, and the negative fraction formed the memory subset. Blood was obtained by leukapheresis, after which PBMCs were separated by Ficoll-Histopaque density gradient centrifugation and cryopreserved in liquid nitrogen vapor phase. Analytical flow cytometry was used to check the purity and quantity of every magnetically sorted T cell population. Genomic DNA was isolated from every sorted fraction and measured by UV absorbance on a Nanodrop 2000c.

The chain employs TRBV6-5 and TRBJ2-6; the D segment cannot be called with confidence. The sample consisted of naive CD4+ T cells sorted from blood. This specimen's cell subset or site label, interpreted: CD45RA+ positively selected. The TCR sequence derives from a man between 18 and 35 years old in good health. The CDR3 here reads CASRAPSGANVLTF. The sequenced DNA is TGTGCCAGCAGGGCTCCCTCTGGGGCCAACGTCCTGACTTTC.